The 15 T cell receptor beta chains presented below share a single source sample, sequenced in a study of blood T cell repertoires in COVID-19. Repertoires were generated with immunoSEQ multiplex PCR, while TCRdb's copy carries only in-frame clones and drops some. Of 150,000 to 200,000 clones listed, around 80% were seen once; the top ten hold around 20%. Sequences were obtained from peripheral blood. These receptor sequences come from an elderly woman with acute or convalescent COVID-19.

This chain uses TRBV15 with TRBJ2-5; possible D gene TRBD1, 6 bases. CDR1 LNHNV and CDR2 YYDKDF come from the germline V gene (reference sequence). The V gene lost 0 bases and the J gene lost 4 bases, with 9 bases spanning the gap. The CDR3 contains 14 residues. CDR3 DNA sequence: TGTGCCACCAGCAGAGACAGGGGCCCAGAGACCCAGTACTTC. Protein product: CATSRDRGPETQYF.

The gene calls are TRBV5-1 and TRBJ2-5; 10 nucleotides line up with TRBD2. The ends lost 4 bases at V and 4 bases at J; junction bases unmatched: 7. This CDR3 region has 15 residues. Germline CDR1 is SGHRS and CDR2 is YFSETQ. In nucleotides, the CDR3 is TGCGCCAGCAGCCCGGCCCTAGCGGGGGCAGAGACCCAGTACTTC. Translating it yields CASSPALAGAETQYF. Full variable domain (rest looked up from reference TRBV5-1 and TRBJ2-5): KAGVTQTPRYLIKTRGQQVTLSCSPISGHRSVSWYQQTPGQGLQFLFEYFSETQRNKGNFPGRFSGRQFSNSRSEMNVSTLELGDSALYLCASSPALAGAETQYFGPGTRLLVL.

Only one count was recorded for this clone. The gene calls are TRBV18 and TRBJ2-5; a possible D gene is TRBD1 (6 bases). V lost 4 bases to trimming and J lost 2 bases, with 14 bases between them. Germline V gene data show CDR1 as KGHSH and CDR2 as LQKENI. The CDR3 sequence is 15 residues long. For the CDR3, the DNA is TGTGCCAGCTCACTAACCGGGACACCTCAAGAGACCCAGTACTTC. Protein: CASSLTGTPQETQYF.

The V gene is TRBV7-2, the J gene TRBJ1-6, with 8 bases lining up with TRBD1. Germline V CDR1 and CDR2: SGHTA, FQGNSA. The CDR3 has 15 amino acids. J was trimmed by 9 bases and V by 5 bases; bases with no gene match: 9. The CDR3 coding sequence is TGTGCCAGCAGCCTACGACAGGGGTCGAGTTCACCCCTCCACTTT. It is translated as CASSLRQGSSSPLHF.

The CDR3 DNA sequence: TGCGCCAGCAGCAAAGGGGACTATAACACCGGGGAGCTGTTTTTT. This gives the protein CASSKGDYNTGELFF. The J gene is TRBJ2-2, the V gene TRBV5-1; 7 nucleotides align to TRBD2. CDR1 is SGHRS and CDR2 is YFSETQ in the germline V gene. The CDR3 is 15 amino acids. The V segment lost 4 bases and the J segment 2 bases; nucleotides outside the gene matches: 5.

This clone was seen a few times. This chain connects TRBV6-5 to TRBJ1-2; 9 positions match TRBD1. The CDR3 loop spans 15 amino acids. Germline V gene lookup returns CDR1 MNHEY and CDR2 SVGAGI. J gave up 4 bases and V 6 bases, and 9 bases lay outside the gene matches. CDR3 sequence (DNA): TGTGCCAGCAGCAGGGCCGGGACAGGGCTCTATGGCTACACCTTC. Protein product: CASSRAGTGLYGYTF.

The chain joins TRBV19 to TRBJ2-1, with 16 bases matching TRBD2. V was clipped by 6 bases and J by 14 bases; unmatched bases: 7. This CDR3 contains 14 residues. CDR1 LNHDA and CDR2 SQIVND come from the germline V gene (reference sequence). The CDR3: CASRTGTSGRVEFF. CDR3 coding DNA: TGTGCCAGTAGAACCGGGACTAGCGGGAGGGTGGAGTTCTTC. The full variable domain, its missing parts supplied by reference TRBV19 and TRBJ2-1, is DGGITQSPKYLFRKEGQNVTLSCEQNLNHDAMYWYRQDPGQGLRLIYYSQIVNDFQKGDIAEGYSVSREKKESFPLTVTSAQKNPTAFYLCASRTGTSGRVEFFGPGTRLTVL.

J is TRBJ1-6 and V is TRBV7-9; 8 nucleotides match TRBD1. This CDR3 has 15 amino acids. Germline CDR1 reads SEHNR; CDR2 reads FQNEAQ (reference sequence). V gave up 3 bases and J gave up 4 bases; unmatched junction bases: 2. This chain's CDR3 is CASSLTGAYNSPLHF. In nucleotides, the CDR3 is TGTGCCAGCAGCTTGACAGGGGCGTATAATTCACCCCTCCACTTT.

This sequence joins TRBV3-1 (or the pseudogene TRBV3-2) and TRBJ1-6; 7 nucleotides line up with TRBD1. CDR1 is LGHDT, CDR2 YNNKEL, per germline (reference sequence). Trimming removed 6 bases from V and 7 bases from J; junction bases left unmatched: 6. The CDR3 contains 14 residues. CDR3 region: CASRVRTGNSPLHF. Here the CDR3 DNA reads TGTGCCAGCAGGGTCCGGACAGGCAATTCACCCCTCCACTTT.

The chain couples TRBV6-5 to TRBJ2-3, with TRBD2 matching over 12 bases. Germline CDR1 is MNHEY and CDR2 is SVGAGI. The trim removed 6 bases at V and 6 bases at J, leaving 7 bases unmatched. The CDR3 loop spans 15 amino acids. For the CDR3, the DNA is TGTGCCAGCAGGCATCCTAGCGGGGGGGTGGATACGCAGTATTTT. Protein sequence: CASRHPSGGVDTQYF.

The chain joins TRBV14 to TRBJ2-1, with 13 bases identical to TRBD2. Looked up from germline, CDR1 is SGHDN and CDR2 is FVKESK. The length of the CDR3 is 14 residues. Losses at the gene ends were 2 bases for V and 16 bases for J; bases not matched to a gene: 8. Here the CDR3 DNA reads TGTGCCAGCAGCCAACTCCGGACTAGCGGGAGTACCTTCTTC. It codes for CASSQLRTSGSTFF.

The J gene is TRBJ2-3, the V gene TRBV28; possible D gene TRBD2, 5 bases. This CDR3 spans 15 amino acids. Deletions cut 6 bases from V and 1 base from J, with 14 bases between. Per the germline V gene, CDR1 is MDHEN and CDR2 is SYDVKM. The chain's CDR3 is CASRRRRIGTDTQYF. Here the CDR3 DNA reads TGTGCCAGCAGAAGACGGAGGATTGGCACAGATACGCAGTATTTT. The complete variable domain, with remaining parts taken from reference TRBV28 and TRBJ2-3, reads DVKVTQSSRYLVKRTGEKVFLECVQDMDHENMFWYRQDPGLGLRLIYFSYDVKMKEKGDIPEGYSVSREKKERFSLILESASTNQTSMYLCASRRRRIGTDTQYFGPGTRLTVL.

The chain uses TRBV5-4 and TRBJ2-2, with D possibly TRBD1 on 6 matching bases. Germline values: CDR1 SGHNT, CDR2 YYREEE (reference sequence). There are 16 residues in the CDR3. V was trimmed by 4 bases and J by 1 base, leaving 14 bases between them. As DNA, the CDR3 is TGTGCCAGCAGCCACCCAGGGGTCCAGAACACCGGGGAGCTGTTTTTT. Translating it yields CASSHPGVQNTGELFF.

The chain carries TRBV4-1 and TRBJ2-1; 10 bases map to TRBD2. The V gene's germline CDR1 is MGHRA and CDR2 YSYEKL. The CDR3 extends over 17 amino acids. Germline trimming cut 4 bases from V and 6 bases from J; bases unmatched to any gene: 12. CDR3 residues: CASSLHTGPSGSNEQFF. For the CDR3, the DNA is TGCGCCAGCAGCCTCCATACCGGCCCTAGCGGGAGCAATGAGCAGTTCTTC.

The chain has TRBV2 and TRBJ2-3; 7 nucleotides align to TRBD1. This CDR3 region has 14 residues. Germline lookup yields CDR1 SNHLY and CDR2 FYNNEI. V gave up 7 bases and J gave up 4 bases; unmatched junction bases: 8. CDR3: CASNPSQGADTQYF. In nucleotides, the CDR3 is TGTGCCAGCAATCCTAGCCAGGGGGCAGATACGCAGTATTTT.